Listed below are T cell receptor beta chains from one sample, sequenced in a study of blood T cells in healthy people across ages. TCRdb re-called the 5' RACE reads through MiXCR, storing one row per CDR3 protein. The sample has about 2 million distinct CDR3 sequences, around half seen once; the top ten hold approximately 2%. Sequenced: blood. These receptors all come from a woman aged 40 to 50 in good health. Both conserved end residues are part of each CDR3. The D gene is left open where the match is weak. Only part of the rows carry a size: once, few, many, or a class if the clone is expanded.

D gene: NA
clone size: NA
J gene: TRBJ2-4
V gene: TRBV20-1
CDR3 DNA: TGCAGTGCTTACTCGACCGGGGGGCTTCAGAAAAACATTCAGTACTTC
CDR3 protein: CSAYSTGGLQKNIQYF

D gene: TRBD1
clone size: NA
J gene: TRBJ2-5
V gene: TRBV12-3/TRBV12-4
CDR3 DNA: TGTGCCAGCAGTTTAGCGACAGGGGGACACAATGAGCAGTACTTC
CDR3 protein: CASSLATGGHNEQYF

D gene: NA
clone size: NA
J gene: TRBJ2-5
V gene: TRBV10-3
CDR3 DNA: TGTGCCATCAGCGACAACCCGGAGACCCAGTACTTC
CDR3 protein: CAISDNPETQYF

D gene: NA
clone size: few
J gene: TRBJ2-1
V gene: TRBV20-1
CDR3 DNA: TGCAGTGCTAGAGTTTCCAACAATGAGCAGTTCTTC
CDR3 protein: CSARVSNNEQFF

D gene: TRBD2
clone size: NA
J gene: TRBJ2-4
V gene: TRBV5-1
CDR3 DNA: TGCGCCAGCAGCCGGGAGGGGGGCCCGAACATTCAGTACTTC
CDR3 protein: CASSREGGPNIQYF

D gene: NA
clone size: NA
J gene: TRBJ2-5
V gene: TRBV6-2/TRBV6-3
CDR3 DNA: TGTGCCAGCAGTTACTCGGGACTTCCCCGAGTGACCCAGTACTTC
CDR3 protein: CASSYSGLPRVTQYF

D gene: TRBD1
clone size: NA
J gene: TRBJ2-7
V gene: TRBV7-6
CDR3 DNA: TGTGCCAGCAGCGCGCCGGACAGGGCAGACGAGCAGTACTTC
CDR3 protein: CASSAPDRADEQYF

D gene: NA
clone size: NA
J gene: TRBJ2-1
V gene: TRBV6-5
CDR3 DNA: TGTGCCAGCAGTTGGGCACAAGCCAATGAGCAGTTCTTC
CDR3 protein: CASSWAQANEQFF

D gene: TRBD2
clone size: few
J gene: TRBJ2-1
V gene: TRBV5-6
CDR3 DNA: TGTGCCAGCATCCGAATAGCGGGGGGCTACAATGAGCAGTTCTTC
CDR3 protein: CASIRIAGGYNEQFF

D gene: TRBD2
clone size: many
J gene: TRBJ2-3
V gene: TRBV27
CDR3 DNA: TGTGCCAGCACTCAGCGGGGGGGCCCAGATACGCAGTATTTT
CDR3 protein: CASTQRGGPDTQYF

D gene: NA
clone size: NA
J gene: TRBJ2-3
V gene: TRBV20-1
CDR3 DNA: TGCAGTGCCATGAAAACAGATACGCAGTATTTT
CDR3 protein: CSAMKTDTQYF

D gene: TRBD1
clone size: few
J gene: TRBJ2-1
V gene: TRBV24-1
CDR3 DNA: TGTGCCACCGGGGACAGGGTTGGCCCTGAGCAGTTCTTC
CDR3 protein: CATGDRVGPEQFF

D gene: NA
clone size: few
J gene: TRBJ2-1
V gene: TRBV12-3/TRBV12-4
CDR3 DNA: TGTGCCAGCAGCCGGGACCTCAATCATCAGTTCTTC
CDR3 protein: CASSRDLNHQFF

D gene: NA
clone size: NA
J gene: TRBJ1-2
V gene: TRBV7-9
CDR3 DNA: TGTGCCAGCAGCTTAGACTCACCGGAAGGCTACACCTTC
CDR3 protein: CASSLDSPEGYTF

D gene: TRBD2
clone size: NA
J gene: TRBJ2-7
V gene: TRBV4-2
CDR3 DNA: TGTGCCAGCAGCCAAGATGTGGCGGGGGGGCGTCGCGAGCAGTACTTC
CDR3 protein: CASSQDVAGGRREQYF

D gene: TRBD2
clone size: NA
J gene: TRBJ2-5
V gene: TRBV29-1
CDR3 DNA: TGCAGCGTTGATGCGGGGGGACCACTCCAAGAGACCCAGTACTTC
CDR3 protein: CSVDAGGPLQETQYF

D gene: NA
clone size: few
J gene: TRBJ1-2
V gene: TRBV12-3/TRBV12-4
CDR3 DNA: TGTGCCAGCAGTTTATTGGGTGGGGCCGAGCATGGCTACACCTTC
CDR3 protein: CASSLLGGAEHGYTF

D gene: NA
clone size: few
J gene: TRBJ1-2
V gene: TRBV25-1
CDR3 DNA: TGTGCCAGCAGTTACCAGGGAATAGATGGCTACACCTTC
CDR3 protein: CASSYQGIDGYTF

D gene: NA
clone size: few
J gene: TRBJ2-1
V gene: TRBV5-5
CDR3 DNA: TGTGCCAGCCCCGGGGACCGGTACAATGAGCAGTTCTTC
CDR3 protein: CASPGDRYNEQFF

D gene: TRBD1
clone size: NA
J gene: TRBJ1-2
V gene: TRBV29-1
CDR3 DNA: TGCAGCGTAATCCCCGGGACAGTCGGCTACACCTTC
CDR3 protein: CSVIPGTVGYTF

D gene: TRBD1
clone size: NA
J gene: TRBJ2-3
V gene: TRBV2
CDR3 DNA: TGTGCCAGCACCGATGGGACAGGCCTTATCACAGATACGCAGTATTTT
CDR3 protein: CASTDGTGLITDTQYF

D gene: NA
clone size: NA
J gene: TRBJ2-7
V gene: TRBV4-3
CDR3 DNA: TGCGCCAGCAGCCAAGGAACCGGGGTCCACTACGAGCAGTACTTC
CDR3 protein: CASSQGTGVHYEQYF

D gene: TRBD2
clone size: few
J gene: TRBJ2-7
V gene: TRBV6-2/TRBV6-3
CDR3 DNA: TGTGCCAGCAGTTACCGGTTCCTAGCGGGGGCCGACTCCTACGAGCAGTACTTC
CDR3 protein: CASSYRFLAGADSYEQYF

D gene: NA
clone size: few
J gene: TRBJ2-7
V gene: TRBV2
CDR3 DNA: TGTGCCAACCGAGTAAATCAAGGTTCCTACGAGCAGTACTTC
CDR3 protein: CANRVNQGSYEQYF

D gene: TRBD1
clone size: few
J gene: TRBJ2-7
V gene: TRBV9
CDR3 DNA: TGTGCCAGCAGCGTAGGGGACAGCCAGAGGAGCTCCTACGAGCAGTACTTC
CDR3 protein: CASSVGDSQRSSYEQYF

D gene: TRBD1
clone size: NA
J gene: TRBJ2-3
V gene: TRBV4-3
CDR3 DNA: TGCGCCAGCAGCCAATCCGGACAGGCCCGCACAGATACGCAGTATTTT
CDR3 protein: CASSQSGQARTDTQYF

D gene: TRBD1
clone size: NA
J gene: TRBJ1-2
V gene: TRBV6-2/TRBV6-3
CDR3 DNA: TGTGCCAGCAGTTACTCAACCGGGACAGGGGACTATGGCTACACCTTC
CDR3 protein: CASSYSTGTGDYGYTF

D gene: NA
clone size: NA
J gene: TRBJ1-2
V gene: TRBV7-9
CDR3 DNA: TGTGCCAGCACCGGGCCTCGGGACTATGGCTACACCTTC
CDR3 protein: CASTGPRDYGYTF